One and the same sample provided the 26 T cell receptor beta chains below, sequenced in a study of CD8 T cells in Susac syndrome. An input of about 0.5 to 1 ug of RNA was subjected to reverse transcription using random hexamers. TCRdb used MiXCR to reprocess the immunoSEQ multiplex PCR reads, holding one entry per CDR3 protein. The sample records some 300,000 distinct CDR3 sequences, approximately 91% being singletons. Input material: CD8+ T cells from PBMCs. These receptors were taken from a human donor with multiple sclerosis.

The J gene is TRBJ1-2, the V gene TRBV10-3; D is possibly TRBD1 (5 bases). This CDR3 contains 15 residues. Trimming removed 7 bases from V and 5 bases from J, with 20 bases in between. Germline CDR1 is ENHRY and CDR2 is SYGVKD. The chain's CDR3 is CAINRRDSEPYGYTF. In DNA form, the CDR3 reads TGTGCCATCAACCGCCGGGACTCGGAGCCTTATGGCTACACCTTC.

The V gene is TRBV14, the J gene TRBJ2-7; possibly TRBD1 for D (5 bases). Trimming removed 5 bases at V and 5 bases at J, with 16 bases between. Germline assignment: CDR1 SGHDN and CDR2 FVKESK. This CDR3 spans 14 amino acids. In nucleotides, the CDR3 is TGTGCCAGCAGCACAGGACCCGCAGTCCACGAGCAGTACTTC. This encodes CASSTGPAVHEQYF.

The chain uses TRBV18 and TRBJ2-3, with unresolved D. V was trimmed by 0 bases and J by 0 bases, leaving 10 bases between them. The CDR3 contains 16 residues. Per germline, CDR1 KGHSH and CDR2 LQKENI. The CDR3 bases are TGTGCCAGCTCACCACCGGCGGTAGGCAGCACAGATACGCAGTATTTT. Its translation is CASSPPAVGSTDTQYF. The complete variable domain, with remaining parts taken from reference TRBV18 and TRBJ2-3, reads NAGVMQNPRHLVRRRGQEARLRCSPMKGHSHVYWYRQLPEEGLKFMVYLQKENIIDESGMPKERFSAEFPKEGPSILRIQQVVRGDSAAYFCASSPPAVGSTDTQYFGPGTRLTVL.

The CDR3 nucleotides are TGTGCCAGCAGCGCCCGACAGCCCTACGAGCAGTACTTC. This gives the protein CASSARQPYEQYF. V usage is TRBV28 and J usage is TRBJ2-7, with D possibly being TRBD1 (5 bases). Per germline, CDR1 MDHEN and CDR2 SYDVKM. The CDR3 runs to 13 residues. V lost 6 bases and J lost 2, with 11 bases in between.

The chain has TRBV2 and TRBJ2-5; the D gene is possibly TRBD2 (6 bases). Germline lookup yields CDR1 SNHLY and CDR2 FYNNEI. This CDR3 spans 15 amino acids. V was clipped by 7 bases and J by 7 bases, with 22 bases between them. In nucleotides, the CDR3 is TGTGCCAGCACTGCCGGGACTCCCCGAGGAGGGACCCAGTACTTC. It encodes CASTAGTPRGGTQYF.

The genes are TRBV10-3 and TRBJ2-5; D unresolved. The germline V gene has CDR1 ENHRY and CDR2 SYGVKD. Trimming took 3 bases from V and 1 from J, leaving 12 bases between them. The CDR3 has 15 amino acids. CDR3 residues: CAISELDAPQETQYF. The CDR3 DNA sequence: TGTGCCATCAGTGAACTGGACGCACCCCAAGAGACCCAGTACTTC.

In its sample, this clonotype was seen a few times. This CDR3 reads CASSLEGGTRNEQFF. CDR3 DNA: TGTGCCAGCAGCTTAGAAGGGGGGACCAGGAATGAGCAGTTCTTC. The chain employs TRBV11-1 and TRBJ2-1; the D call may be TRBD1 or TRBD2 (6 bases each). CDR1 and CDR2 (germline): SGHAT, FQDESV (reference sequence). V dropped 1 base and J dropped 7 bases, with 14 bases sitting between them. The length of the CDR3 is 15 residues.

The chain is built from TRBV11-2 and TRBJ2-3, with TRBD1 matching over 7 bases. The CDR3 contains 13 residues. The ends lost 10 bases at V and 5 bases at J; junction bases unmatched: 9. Germline V gene sequence: CDR1 SGHAT, CDR2 FQNNGV. CDR3 bases: TGTGCCACCGCGACAGGGTTAAAAGATACGCAGTATTTT. This sequence encodes CATATGLKDTQYF. Using reference TRBV11-2 and TRBJ2-3 for the parts outside the CDR3, the full variable domain is EAGVAQSPRYKIIEKRQSVAFWCNPISGHATLYWYQQILGQGPKLLIQFQNNGVVDDSQLPKDRFSAERLKGVDSTLKIQPAKLEDSAVYLCATATGLKDTQYFGPGTRLTVL.

The chain links TRBV27 to TRBJ2-3; D not certain. V lost 6 bases and J lost 2, with 9 bases in between. This CDR3 region has 13 residues. Germline V gives CDR1 MNHEY, CDR2 SMNVEV (reference sequence). In nucleotides, the CDR3 is TGTGCCAGCAGCCCCTGGCCCACAGATACGCAGTATTTT. Its protein is CASSPWPTDTQYF.

V and J are TRBV27 and TRBJ2-7; D not certain. CDR3 length equals 16 residues. V lost 6 bases, J lost 0 bases, and 18 bases lay in between. Germline assignment: CDR1 MNHEY and CDR2 SMNVEV (reference sequence). The CDR3 sequence: CASSPALVKASYEQYF. The CDR3 DNA sequence: TGTGCCAGCAGCCCAGCCTTGGTCAAGGCCTCCTACGAGCAGTACTTC.

The chain links TRBV18 to TRBJ2-3, with 8 bases that match TRBD1. The CDR3 is made up of 15 amino acids. Germline V gives CDR1 KGHSH, CDR2 LQKENI. The J segment lost 0 bases and the V segment lost 5 bases, leaving 4 bases of the junction unmatched. CDR3 nucleotide sequence: TGTGCCAGCTCATCCCAGGGGGCTAGCACAGATACGCAGTATTTT. Residues: CASSSQGASTDTQYF.

The chain has TRBV29-1 and TRBJ2-3, with TRBD1 matching 8 bases. CDR1 is SQVTM, CDR2 ANQGSEA, per germline. Losses at the gene ends were 7 bases for V and 5 bases for J; bases not matched to a gene: 8. The CDR3 extends over 13 amino acids. The CDR3 spells CSARTGQVDTQYF. As DNA, the CDR3 is TGCAGCGCCAGGACAGGGCAGGTAGATACGCAGTATTTT.

The chain joins TRBV19 to TRBJ2-4; D perhaps matches TRBD1 (5 bases). Trimming removed 5 bases from V and 0 bases from J, with 17 bases in between. CDR1 is LNHDA, CDR2 SQIVND, per germline (reference sequence). CDR3 length: 17 amino acids. DNA for the CDR3: TGTGCCAGTAGTTCCCCCAGGGATCCTATAGCCAAAAACATTCAGTACTTC. Its translation: CASSSPRDPIAKNIQYF.

The J gene is TRBJ1-4, the V gene TRBV29-1; D is undetermined. The V gene lost 1 base and the J gene lost 5 bases, with 11 bases spanning the gap. The CDR3 runs to 14 residues. The germline CDR1 and CDR2 sequences are SQVTM and ANQGSEA. CDR3 region: CSVEVQGGNEKLFF. The CDR3 nucleotides are TGCAGCGTTGAAGTTCAAGGAGGGAATGAAAAACTGTTTTTT.

This chain links TRBV7-6 with TRBJ2-7; TRBD1 aligns across 8 bases. With 1 base clipped from V and 4 bases from J, the junction kept 9 bases outside the gene matches. CDR1 and CDR2 from the germline V gene are SGHVS and FNYEAQ. CDR3 length: 16 residues. CDR3 DNA sequence: TGTGCCAGCAGCTTAGGACCGGGACAGGTATTGTACGAGCAGTACTTC. Translated: CASSLGPGQVLYEQYF. Full variable domain (remainder filled in from reference TRBV7-6 and TRBJ2-7): GAGVSQSPRYKVTKRGQDVALRCDPISGHVSLYWYRQALGQGPEFLTYFNYEAQQDKSGLPNDRFSAERPEGSISTLTIQRTEQRDSAMYRCASSLGPGQVLYEQYFGPGTRLTVT.

The V call is TRBV5-1, the J call TRBJ2-1; 11 bases are a match to TRBD2. The CDR3 covers 15 residues. V gave up 3 bases and J gave up 7 bases; unmatched junction bases: 6. In germline, CDR1 is SGHRS, CDR2 YFSETQ. CDR3 nucleotides: TGCGCCAGCAGCTGGGGACTAGCGGAGAAGAATGAGCAGTTCTTC. It specifies CASSWGLAEKNEQFF. Full variable domain (rest looked up from reference TRBV5-1 and TRBJ2-1): KAGVTQTPRYLIKTRGQQVTLSCSPISGHRSVSWYQQTPGQGLQFLFEYFSETQRNKGNFPGRFSGRQFSNSRSEMNVSTLELGDSALYLCASSWGLAEKNEQFFGPGTRLTVL.

The chain has TRBV4-3 and TRBJ2-5, with a weak D call TRBD1 (5 bases). The V end lost 0 bases, the J end lost 5 bases, and 10 bases lay between the germline ends. Germline values: CDR1 LGHNA, CDR2 YSLEER. The CDR3 is 14 residues long. The chain's CDR3 is CASSQDAGLETQYF. The CDR3 region has the DNA TGCGCCAGCAGCCAAGATGCAGGGTTGGAGACCCAGTACTTC.

Only one count was recorded for this clonotype. This chain joins TRBV29-1 and TRBJ2-3, with 7 bases lining up with TRBD1. V trimming: 4 bases; J trimming: 3 bases; junction bases outside the gene matches: 7. Germline V gene sequence: CDR1 SQVTM, CDR2 ANQGSEA. This CDR3 is built from 14 residues. CDR3 DNA: TGCAGCGTTGGACCGGGACAGTGGACAGATACGCAGTATTTT. Protein sequence: CSVGPGQWTDTQYF.

This rearrangement joins TRBV12-3 or TRBV12-4 to TRBJ2-3, with TRBD2 identical over 8 bases. The CDR3 is 15 amino acids. J was trimmed by 1 base and V by 6 bases; bases with no gene match: 6. CDR3 DNA: TGTGCCAGCAGCCCGGGGGGGGGAGGCACAGATACGCAGTATTTT. Protein: CASSPGGGGTDTQYF.

The chain recombines TRBV27 with TRBJ2-7, with 9 bases matching TRBD1. Germline V gene data show CDR1 as MNHEY and CDR2 as SMNVEV (reference sequence). The CDR3 is made up of 14 amino acids. V shed 6 bases and J 4 bases; nucleotides not matched to a gene: 7. The CDR3 nucleotides are TGTGCCAGCAGCTGGGGACAGGGAAGGTACGAGCAGTACTTC. Its translation is CASSWGQGRYEQYF.

The rearrangement uses TRBV20-1 and TRBJ2-1; TRBD2 is a possible D gene (5 bases). Deletions cut 0 bases from V and 6 bases from J, with 12 bases between. CDR3 size: 14 residues. The germline V gene has CDR1 DFQATT and CDR2 SNEGSKA (reference sequence). CDR3 bases: TGCAGTGCTAGAGACCTTGATCTAGCCAATGAGCAGTTCTTC. Its protein is CSARDLDLANEQFF.

CDR3 bases: TGTGCCTCACAAGAGGGGGTGTCCACAGATACGCAGTATTTT. This codes for CASQEGVSTDTQYF. V usage is TRBV30 and J usage is TRBJ2-3; perhaps TRBD1 as D (6 bases). This CDR3 is 14 amino acids long. CDR1 and CDR2 (germline): GTSNPN, SVGIG (reference sequence). V shed 7 bases and J shed 2 bases, with 16 bases lying between them. Complete variable domain (other parts from reference TRBV30 and TRBJ2-3): SQTIHQWPATLVQPVGSPLSLECTVEGTSNPNLYWYRQAAGRGLQLLFYSVGIGQISSEVPQNLSASRPQDRQFILSSKKLLLSDSGFYLCASQEGVSTDTQYFGPGTRLTVL.

The chain employs TRBV29-1 and TRBJ2-1; TRBD2 agrees at 15 bases. The V segment lost 3 bases and the J segment 7 bases; nucleotides outside the gene matches: 4. The CDR3 has 15 amino acids. The germline V gene has CDR1 SQVTM and CDR2 ANQGSEA. CDR3 nucleotide sequence: TGCAGCGTTGAGGGACTAGCGGGAGGAAGGAATGAGCAGTTCTTC. It translates to CSVEGLAGGRNEQFF.

The chain employs TRBV20-1 and TRBJ2-5; no definite D call. This CDR3 region has 13 residues. Germline CDR1 and CDR2: DFQATT and SNEGSKA (reference sequence). Trimming cost V 7 bases and J 4 bases, with 16 bases left between them. CDR3 sequence: CSGWTDERETQYF. CDR3 DNA: TGCAGTGGTTGGACGGACGAACGAGAGACCCAGTACTTC.

The genes are TRBV7-8 and TRBJ1-4; no firm D call. In germline, CDR1 is SGHVS, CDR2 FQNEAQ. This CDR3 contains 16 residues. Trimming shortened V by 5 bases and J by 2 bases, and 15 bases separated the two germline ends. CDR3: CASSPRPAPTNEKLFF. The CDR3 region has the DNA TGTGCCAGCAGCCCGCGGCCTGCCCCGACTAATGAAAAACTGTTTTTT.

The gene calls are TRBV9 and TRBJ1-6; 7 bases match TRBD1. The germline V gene encodes CDR1 SGDLS and CDR2 YYNGEE. The trim removed 4 bases at V and 10 bases at J, leaving 14 bases unmatched. This CDR3 comprises 16 residues. CDR3 DNA: TGTGCCAGCAGCCCTTCTCCCGGGACAGTGATATCACCCCTCCACTTT. Amino acids: CASSPSPGTVISPLHF.